This entry describes one T cell receptor beta chain. What it recognizes is unknown. CDR3 length: 15 residues. Germline CDR1 is SQVTM and CDR2 is ANQGSEA. The V segment lost 4 bases and the J segment 8 bases; nucleotides outside the gene matches: 14. TCRdb keeps only in-frame clones here, not all; method: immunoSEQ multiplex PCR. The repertoire has about 78,000 clones, around 89% of them found once; the top ten carry about 20%. Collection occurred without any documented infections or immune events in donors. This sample stems from a study of identifying expanded T cells in peripheral blood. Overall study findings and caveats: Differentially abundant clones: roughly 1.2 between replicates, 16.4 at around 14 days, 19 to 20 at four. Clone count variance between approximately two-week samples rose with total template count.

The TCR originated in a person aged 18 to 75 in good health. This chain joins TRBV29-1 and TRBJ2-1, with 7 bases aligning to TRBD2. Material for sequencing was blood. The CDR3: CSVVFLAALFDEQFF. CDR3 coding DNA: TGCAGCGTTGTATTCCTAGCGGCCCTGTTTGATGAGCAGTTCTTC.